This T cell receptor (beta chain) was captured in a study of blood T cell repertoires in COVID-19. Study summary: Acute and convalescent COVID-19 specimens originated in the United States, Italy and Spain. PBMCs, B-cell-depleted T cells, or T cells provided the cDNA or gDNA that made up the material.

The CDR3 is made up of 14 amino acids. Germline V lookup: CDR1 SEHNR, CDR2 FQNEAQ (reference sequence). J gave up 9 bases and V 1 base, and 6 bases lay outside the gene matches. Donors in Cohort 3 counted as recovered after two negative PCRs, clearance, or symptom resolution. Methods used by the authors: For nucleated cells, counts were estimated from reference gene primer amplification. The method was immunoSEQ multiplex PCR; TCRdb's version includes in-frame clones alone and lacks a portion of them. Clone size and the V and J calls come from that table; the DNA yielded D and trimming. Among 310,000 or so clones listed, about 85% were seen once.

V gene TRBV7-9 combines with J gene TRBJ2-1, with 7 positions matching TRBD2. The sequencing input was PBMCs or T cells enriched from blood (not recorded which). The origin of this receptor is a woman aged 30 to 39 who had recovered from COVID-19. CDR3 nucleotide sequence: TGTGCCAGCAGCTTAGGACTAGCTGTAGGTGAGCAGTTCTTC. This sequence encodes CASSLGLAVGEQFF.